These 5 T cell receptor beta chains were sequenced from one sample in a study of CD8+ T cells in alopecia areata. Treatment: oral pan-JAK inhibitor, 5-10 mg twice daily. The sequencing template was cDNA reverse transcribed from extracted RNA. Method: immunoSEQ multiplex PCR; TCRdb's copy keeps in-frame clones and lacks some. The sample holds around 140,000 clones, 45% to 65% seen once. Sample: CD8+ T cells sorted from blood, taken at week 4, from a patient treated with tofacitinib. These receptors originate from a human donor with alopecia areata.

The sample holds a few counts of this clone. The CDR3: CSVEGQGLSTDTQYF. CDR3 in DNA: TGCAGCGTTGAAGGACAGGGCTTAAGCACAGATACGCAGTATTTT. This sequence joins TRBV29-1 and TRBJ2-3; 7 bases align to TRBD1. The CDR3 runs 15 residues. The germline V gene encodes CDR1 SQVTM and CDR2 ANQGSEA. With V trimmed by 1 base and J by 0 bases, 4 bases remained unmatched.

The chain links TRBV6-5 to TRBJ1-1, with D possibly TRBD1 on 6 matching bases. Germline V gene data show CDR1 as MNHEY and CDR2 as SVGAGI. The CDR3 has 14 amino acids. Trimming removed 5 bases from V and 4 bases from J, with 14 bases in between. The CDR3: CASSPGESGTEAFF. The CDR3 DNA sequence: TGTGCCAGCAGTCCAGGGGAGTCTGGCACTGAAGCTTTCTTT.

The chain joins TRBV9 to TRBJ2-5; 11 bases are a match to TRBD2. CDR3 length: 15 residues. The germline V gene has CDR1 SGDLS and CDR2 YYNGEE. V lost 4 bases and J lost 7; bases outside the gene matches: 9. The CDR3: CASSHSTSGEGTQYF. The CDR3 bases are TGTGCCAGCAGCCACTCGACTAGCGGGGAAGGGACCCAGTACTTC. The full variable domain, with the rest looked up from reference TRBV9 and TRBJ2-5, is DSGVTQTPKHLITATGQRVTLRCSPRSGDLSVYWYQQSLDQGLQFLIQYYNGEERAKGNILERFSAQQFPDLHSELNLSSLELGDSALYFCASSHSTSGEGTQYFGPGTRLLVL.

The V gene is TRBV25-1, the J gene TRBJ2-7; D is ambiguous. The V gene's germline CDR1 is MGHDK and CDR2 SYGVNS. V dropped 3 bases and J dropped 0 bases, with 6 bases sitting between them. The CDR3 runs 13 residues. The CDR3 DNA follows: TGTGCCAGCAGTGAGTGGAACTCCTACGAGCAGTACTTC. Translating it yields CASSEWNSYEQYF.

The chain uses TRBV6-1 and TRBJ2-5, with a weak D call TRBD2 (5 bases). Looked up from germline, CDR1 is MNHNS and CDR2 is SASEGT. The CDR3 contains 12 residues. Trimming cost V 8 bases and J 2 bases, with 9 bases left between them. CDR3 in amino acids: CASGRVQETQYF. The DNA for the CDR3 is TGTGCCAGCGGGCGGGTTCAAGAGACCCAGTACTTC.